This TCR beta chain was sequenced for a study of cytomegalovirus exposure and HLA in healthy donors. Regarding the study as a whole: Later analysis suggested most CMV-associated TCR beta chains were HLA-restricted. A later analysis associated 16,951 TCR beta sequences with HLA alleles at a 0.05 false discovery rate. Sequencing likely generated an artifact that appeared as a cluster of highly shared sequence variants.

Comments on this clone: Its cognate antigen is unknown.

Primers for the PCR totalled 60 Vbeta and 13 Jbeta. Produced via immunoSEQ multiplex PCR; TCRdb's table is partial and in-frame only. This sample yields roughly 190,000 clones, of which around nine tenths are seen a single time; around 1.5% belongs to the top ten. The TCR sequence derives from a woman younger than 35 in good health and CMV-seronegative. The sample was PBMCs.

Here the CDR3 reads CASSSGDRTYEQYF. Written as DNA, the CDR3 is TGTGCCAGCAGCTCTGGGGACAGGACCTACGAGCAGTACTTC. The V and J genes are TRBV5-4 and TRBJ2-7, with TRBD1 identical over 8 bases. CDR3 length: 14 residues. V shed 3 bases, J shed 2 bases, and the junction held 4 bases outside the gene matches. Germline CDR1 and CDR2: SGHNT and YYREEE (reference sequence).